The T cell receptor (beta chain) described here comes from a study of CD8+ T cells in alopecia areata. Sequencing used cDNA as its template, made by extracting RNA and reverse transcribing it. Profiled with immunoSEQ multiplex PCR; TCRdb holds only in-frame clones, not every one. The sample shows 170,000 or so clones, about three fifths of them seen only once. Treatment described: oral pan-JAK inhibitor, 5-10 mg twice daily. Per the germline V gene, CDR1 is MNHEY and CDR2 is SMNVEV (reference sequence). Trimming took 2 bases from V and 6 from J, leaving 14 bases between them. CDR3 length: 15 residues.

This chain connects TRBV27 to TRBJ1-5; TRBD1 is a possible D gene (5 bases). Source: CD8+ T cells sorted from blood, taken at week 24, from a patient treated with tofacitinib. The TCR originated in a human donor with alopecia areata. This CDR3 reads CASSLGFGGGQPQHF. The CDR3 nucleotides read TGTGCCAGCAGTTTAGGATTTGGGGGTGGTCAGCCCCAGCATTTT.